Following are 29 T cell receptor beta chains from one sample sequenced in a study of T cells in Graves' hyperthyroidism and ophthalmopathy. TCR beta CDR3 sequences were amplified from RNA transcripts. A set of HTBI primers served as the primers for a first-round RT-PCR of the TCR CDR3. One entry per CDR3 protein, called by TCRdb with MiXCR from the multiplex PCR reads. Among a few hundred thousand distinct CDR3 sequences listed, around 42% were seen once. Sequencing used peripheral blood or thyroid tissue (not recorded which). Every receptor here comes from an adult woman with Graves' disease, either hyperthyroidism or ophthalmopathy (not recorded which).

Details on this clonotype: At one of its ends the junction is not consistent with the germline gene, which may arise from a read error. V gene TRBV5-1 combines with J gene TRBJ2-6, with D unresolved. This CDR3 has 14 residues. The germline gives CDR1 SGHRS, CDR2 YFSETQ. As DNA, the CDR3 is TGTGCCAGCCAAGAGCCGGGTGGGGCCAACGTCCTGACTTTC. Its translation is CASQEPGGANVLTF. The variable domain in full, with the rest retrieved from reference TRBV5-1 and TRBJ2-6, is KAGVTQTPRYLIKTRGQQVTLSCSPISGHRSVSWYQQTPGQGLQFLFEYFSETQRNKGNFPGRFSGRQFSNSRSEMNVSTLELGDSALYLCASQEPGGANVLTFGAGSRLTVL.

V is TRBV20-1 and J is TRBJ1-4, with 10 bases identical to TRBD1. CDR1 and CDR2 (germline): DFQATT, SNEGSKA (reference sequence). This CDR3 region has 17 residues. V was pared by 3 bases and J by 7 bases, with 14 bases of the junction left unmatched. CDR3 DNA: TGCAGTGCTAGCGACAGGGGGCGTGCTATTGTACGTGAAAAACTGTTTTTT. It codes for CSASDRGRAIVREKLFF.

This clonotype appeared many times. The chain has TRBV9 and TRBJ1-1; unclear D gene. The germline V and J ends were trimmed by 4 bases and 11 bases, with 18 bases remaining between them. This CDR3 is built from 13 residues. Germline V gene data show CDR1 as SGDLS and CDR2 as YYNGEE. This CDR3 is CASSPGQRVGAFF. DNA for the CDR3: TGTGCCAGCAGCCCCGGTCAAAGGGTTGGTGCTTTCTTT.

This chain links TRBV10-3 with TRBJ2-7, with 9 bases that match TRBD1. The end of the DNA aligns better with TRBJ2-5, so the J call may be wrong. Germline V lookup: CDR1 ENHRY, CDR2 SYGVKD. The CDR3 is 16 residues long. CDR3: CAISDDRDRVKKTQYF. CDR3 DNA: TGTGCCATCAGTGATGACCGGGACAGGGTTAAAAAGACCCAGTACTTC.

Note on this clonotype: At one end, the junction sequence differs from germline, possibly due to a read error. This chain joins TRBV15 and TRBJ2-5; no clear D. The CDR3 is made up of 14 amino acids. Germline V gene lookup returns CDR1 LNHNV and CDR2 YYDKDF (reference sequence). CDR3 DNA: TGTGCCGCCAGCAGCTTGGCACCTCAAGAGACCCAGTACTTC. Protein sequence: CAASSLAPQETQYF.

This clonotype was recorded at least ten times. V is TRBV12-3 or TRBV12-4 and J is TRBJ2-5, with unresolved D. The CDR3 runs 15 residues. The germline V and J ends were trimmed by 6 bases and 5 bases, with 19 bases remaining between them. CDR3 region: CASRNRHLLRETQYF. DNA for the CDR3: TGTGCCAGCAGGAATAGACACCTCCTAAGGGAGACCCAGTACTTC.

The rearrangement links TRBV4-1 to TRBJ1-2; TRBD1 is a possible D gene (5 bases). Germline loops: CDR1 MGHRA, CDR2 YSYEKL. This CDR3 comprises 17 residues. V lost 3 bases, J lost 2 bases, and 19 bases lay in between. CDR3 sequence: CASSHPLGQGLNYGYTF. CDR3 sequence (DNA): TGCGCCAGCAGCCACCCCCTAGGGCAGGGCTTAAACTATGGCTACACCTTC.

This clonotype was seen ten or more times. This chain uses TRBV29-1 with TRBJ2-5; a possible D gene is TRBD1 (6 bases). The CDR3 spans 13 residues. The V end lost 6 bases, the J end lost 5 bases, and 16 bases lay between the germline ends. Germline V gives CDR1 SQVTM, CDR2 ANQGSEA. CDR3 nucleotides: TGCAGCGTAGACCCAGAGAGGGGGGAGACCCAGTACTTC. Protein sequence: CSVDPERGETQYF. The full variable domain, its missing parts supplied by reference TRBV29-1 and TRBJ2-5, is SAVISQKPSRDICQRGTSLTIQCQVDSQVTMMFWYRQQPGQSLTLIATANQGSEATYESGFVIDKFPISRPNLTFSTLTVSNMSPEDSSIYLCSVDPERGETQYFGPGTRLLVL.

J is TRBJ2-5 and V is TRBV29-1; no firm D call. CDR1 is SQVTM, CDR2 ANQGSEA, per germline. With 0 bases removed from V and 3 bases from J, the gap between germline ends came to 17 bases. The CDR3 has 16 residues. This CDR3 reads CSVEEWVPFGEETQYF. The CDR3 nucleotides are TGCAGCGTTGAAGAATGGGTGCCTTTTGGGGAAGAGACCCAGTACTTC.

This clonotype was observed a handful of times. The gene calls are TRBV5-4 and TRBJ2-6; either TRBD1 or TRBD2 may fit D (5 bases each). The CDR3 contains 17 residues. Trimming stripped 1 base from V and 0 bases from J, with 11 bases between. Germline CDR1 is SGHNT and CDR2 is YYREEE (reference sequence). This CDR3 is CASSLMGTLSGANVLTF. The DNA of the CDR3 is TGTGCCAGCAGCTTGATGGGGACCCTCTCTGGGGCCAACGTCCTGACTTTC.

The table lists this clonotype with a few counts. Here the CDR3 DNA reads TGTGCCAGCAGTTTAGGTCCAGGGGACTCCTACGAGCAGTACTTC. Translating it yields CASSLGPGDSYEQYF. The V and J genes are TRBV19 and TRBJ2-7; possible D gene TRBD1, 6 bases. V was trimmed by 9 bases and J by 0 bases, leaving 18 bases between them. CDR1 and CDR2 from the germline V gene are LNHDA and SQIVND (reference sequence). The CDR3 spans 15 residues.

This clonotype has a count of ten or more. CDR3 residues: CASSPRGPSDEQYF. The DNA for the CDR3 is TGTGCCAGCAGCCCAAGGGGTCCCAGTGACGAGCAGTACTTC. The genes are TRBV7-6 and TRBJ2-7, with D possibly TRBD1 on 5 matching bases. This CDR3 is built from 14 residues. Germline V gives CDR1 SGHVS, CDR2 FNYEAQ. The V and J ends lost 5 bases and 5 bases respectively, with 16 bases between them. Looking up the rest from reference TRBV7-6 and TRBJ2-7 gives the full variable domain: GAGVSQSPRYKVTKRGQDVALRCDPISGHVSLYWYRQALGQGPEFLTYFNYEAQQDKSGLPNDRFSAERPEGSISTLTIQRTEQRDSAMYRCASSPRGPSDEQYFGPGTRLTVT.

V gene TRBV15 combines with J gene TRBJ2-5; 10 bases align to TRBD1. V shed 3 bases and J 4 bases; nucleotides not matched to a gene: 11. CDR1 is LNHNV and CDR2 is YYDKDF in the germline V gene (reference sequence). CDR3 length: 17 amino acids. DNA of the CDR3: TGTGCCACCAGCAGTTTTTCTGGGACAGGGGATATAGAGACCCAGTACTTC. Its translation is CATSSFSGTGDIETQYF. Full variable domain (rest looked up from reference TRBV15 and TRBJ2-5): DAMVIQNPRYQVTQFGKPVTLSCSQTLNHNVMYWYQQKSSQAPKLLFHYYDKDFNNEADTPDNFQSRRPNTSFCFLDIRSPGLGDTAMYLCATSSFSGTGDIETQYFGPGTRLLVL.

The rearrangement links TRBV7-9 to TRBJ1-2; D unclear. Deletions cut 5 bases from V and 8 bases from J, with 15 bases between. The CDR3 extends over 13 amino acids. Germline CDR1 and CDR2: SEHNR and FQNEAQ (reference sequence). The CDR3 DNA sequence: TGTGCCAGCAGCCGGTGGGAAGATCAGGGCTACACCTTC. It yields the protein CASSRWEDQGYTF.

This clonotype was detected many times. The V call is TRBV6-5, the J call TRBJ1-3; D might be TRBD1 (6 bases). This CDR3 region has 18 residues. Germline values: CDR1 MNHEY, CDR2 SVGAGI. Between the trimmed V and J ends, which lost 0 bases and 0 bases, there was a span of 15 bases. The CDR3 sequence: CASSYSWDTLYSGNTIYF. CDR3 coding DNA: TGTGCCAGCAGTTACTCGTGGGACACCCTATACTCTGGAAACACCATATATTTT.

This chain links TRBV2 with TRBJ2-6; 9 positions match TRBD2. This CDR3 contains 18 residues. With 4 bases clipped from V and 2 bases from J, the junction kept 9 bases outside the gene matches. Germline CDR1 is SNHLY and CDR2 is FYNNEI. In DNA form, the CDR3 reads TGTGCCAGCAGTGGCCTGAGCGGGGGGCCCCCTGGGGCCAACGTCCTGACTTTC. Protein: CASSGLSGGPPGANVLTF.

This chain uses TRBV10-3 with TRBJ2-5; 14 nucleotides align to TRBD2. CDR3 length equals 16 residues. V shed 2 bases, J shed 8 bases, and the junction held 7 bases outside the gene matches. CDR1 and CDR2 from the germline V gene are ENHRY and SYGVKD. In nucleotides, the CDR3 is TGTGCCATCAGTGAGGAGGGGACTAGCGGGAGAATAACCCAGTACTTC. As protein: CAISEEGTSGRITQYF.

This clonotype occurred a few times. This sequence joins TRBV29-1 and TRBJ1-1; possibly TRBD1 for D (5 bases). Trimming pared 7 bases from V and 9 bases from J, leaving 12 bases between. Germline V gene lookup returns CDR1 SQVTM and CDR2 ANQGSEA. The CDR3 sequence is 10 residues long. CDR3 nucleotides: TGCAGCGCTGACAGTTCGCAAGCTTTCTTT. Amino acid sequence: CSADSSQAFF.

The CDR3 bases are TGTGCCAGCCGGGCTCGTAATGAAAAACTGTTTTTT. It yields the protein CASRARNEKLFF. V and J are TRBV2 and TRBJ1-4; D not resolved. Per the germline V gene, CDR1 is SNHLY and CDR2 is FYNNEI. The CDR3 runs 12 residues. Trimming shortened V by 8 bases and J by 4 bases, and 8 bases separated the two germline ends. Filled out from reference TRBV2 and TRBJ1-4, the complete variable domain reads EPEVTQTPSHQVTQMGQEVILRCVPISNHLYFYWYRQILGQKVEFLVSFYNNEISEKSEIFDDQFSVERPDGSNFTLKIRSTKLEDSAMYFCASRARNEKLFFGSGTQLSVL.

To note about this clonotype: A junction end diverges from the germline sequence, so it may reflect a read error. The chain combines TRBV2 with TRBJ1-1; weak D call: TRBD1 (6 bases). The CDR3 extends over 15 amino acids. Looked up from germline, CDR1 is SNHLY and CDR2 is FYNNEI. As DNA, the CDR3 is TGTGCCACCACAGGGACTAATACCGTGAACACTGGAGCTTTCTTT. Protein product: CATTGTNTVNTGAFF.

The sample holds many counts of this clonotype. The gene calls are TRBV29-1 and TRBJ2-7; 9 positions agree with TRBD2. In germline, CDR1 is SQVTM, CDR2 ANQGSEA. The CDR3 has 15 amino acids. The ends lost 6 bases at V and 3 bases at J; junction bases unmatched: 12. The CDR3 DNA is TGCAGCGTAGTCAGACTTGCGGGAGGGGACTACGAGCAGTACTTC. The encoded protein is CSVVRLAGGDYEQYF.

J is TRBJ2-2 and V is TRBV5-6; 14 bases match TRBD2. The trim removed 3 bases at V and 5 bases at J, leaving 3 bases unmatched. The CDR3 is 16 amino acids. Germline V lookup: CDR1 SGHDT, CDR2 YYEEEE. CDR3 DNA sequence: TGTGCCAGCAGCTACGGACTAGCGGGAGGTACCGGGGAGCTGTTTTTT. The encoded protein is CASSYGLAGGTGELFF.

The chain carries TRBV25-1 and TRBJ2-6; D uncertain. CDR1 is MGHDK, CDR2 SYGVNS, per germline. The CDR3 has 15 residues. The ends were cut back, 1 base at V and 0 bases at J, with 4 bases in the middle. The CDR3 spells CASSESRSGANVLTF. CDR3 DNA: TGTGCCAGCAGTGAATCGCGCTCTGGGGCCAACGTCCTGACTTTC. The full variable domain, rest sourced from reference TRBV25-1 and TRBJ2-6, is EADIYQTPRYLVIGTGKKITLECSQTMGHDKMYWYQQDPGMELHLIHYSYGVNSTEKGDLSSESTVSRIRTEHFPLTLESARPSHTSQYLCASSESRSGANVLTFGAGSRLTVL.

This clonotype appeared many times. This sequence joins TRBV10-1 and TRBJ2-5; no clear D. Trimming left V 8 bases short and J 3 bases short, with 13 bases between. The germline CDR1 and CDR2 sequences are WNHNN and SYGVQD (reference sequence). The CDR3 is 13 residues long. The CDR3 DNA reads TGCGCCAGCTATGAAGGGAAGAAAGAGACCCAGTACTTC. Its translation is CASYEGKKETQYF.

There are many counts of this clonotype. This chain joins TRBV11-2 and TRBJ2-5; 7 nucleotides match TRBD2. Germline values: CDR1 SGHAT, CDR2 FQNNGV. Trimming cost V 3 bases and J 3 bases; bases outside gene matches: 4. This CDR3 is 14 amino acids long. The CDR3 coding sequence is TGTGCCAGCAGCTTGTGGCTAGCGGAAGAGACCCAGTACTTC. Amino acid sequence: CASSLWLAEETQYF.

The chain links TRBV27 to TRBJ2-5; D might be TRBD2 (6 bases). The germline gives CDR1 MNHEY, CDR2 SMNVEV (reference sequence). The CDR3 covers 14 residues. V lost 5 bases and J 2 bases, leaving 12 bases between the germline ends. The chain's CDR3 is CASSPLAEQETQYF. CDR3 in DNA: TGTGCCAGCAGTCCCTTAGCGGAACAAGAGACCCAGTACTTC.

This clonotype was detected ten times or more. The CDR3 spells CASSYGTRAYEQYF. CDR3 bases: TGTGCCAGCAGCTATGGGACTAGGGCATACGAGCAGTACTTC. The chain links TRBV7-8 to TRBJ2-7, with 8 positions matching TRBD2. V dropped 4 bases and J dropped 4; count of bases not matched to a gene: 6. Germline lookup yields CDR1 SGHVS and CDR2 FQNEAQ. This CDR3 comprises 14 residues.

This clonotype was found many times. The genes are TRBV4-2 and TRBJ1-1, with TRBD1 matching 8 bases. Germline loops: CDR1 LGHNA, CDR2 YNFKEQ. The CDR3 spans 15 residues. V was clipped by 4 bases and J by 1 base; unmatched bases: 5. The CDR3, as DNA: TGTGCCAGCAGCCCCACAGGACAGGGGAACACTGAAGCTTTCTTT. It is translated as CASSPTGQGNTEAFF.

This clonotype was detected ten times or more. The chain links TRBV29-1 to TRBJ1-1; 9 bases are a match to TRBD1. CDR1 is SQVTM, CDR2 ANQGSEA, per germline. This CDR3 comprises 13 residues. J gave up 4 bases and V 4 bases, and 4 bases lay outside the gene matches. DNA of the CDR3: TGCAGCGTTGGGACAGGGGTGAGCACTGAAGCTTTCTTT. This encodes CSVGTGVSTEAFF.